The 6 T cell receptor beta chains presented below share a single source sample, sequenced in a study of long-term antiretroviral therapy in people with HIV. Version v3.0 of the immunoSEQ assay was performed at survey level. Using immunoSEQ multiplex PCR, the repertoire was profiled, and TCRdb retains in-frame clones only, with some absent. The sample contains approximately 30,000 clones, over 80% of which appear only once. The sample in question was unsorted PBMCs, obtained 2.7 to 2.9 years after starting antiretroviral therapy. The receptor set was obtained from a man under 40 with HIV.

The rearrangement joins TRBV5-1 to TRBJ2-3; 10 bases line up with TRBD2. The V gene's germline CDR1 is SGHRS and CDR2 YFSETQ. This CDR3 is built from 15 residues. V was clipped by 7 bases and J by 2 bases; unmatched bases: 7. DNA for the CDR3: TGCGCCAGCGTCCTAGCGGGGGCGCACACAGATACGCAGTATTTT. Amino acid sequence: CASVLAGAHTDTQYF.

J is TRBJ1-5 and V is TRBV15, with TRBD1 identical over 7 bases. J was trimmed by 2 bases and V by 5 bases; bases with no gene match: 6. CDR1 is LNHNV and CDR2 is YYDKDF in the germline V gene (reference sequence). The CDR3 loop spans 15 amino acids. CDR3 DNA sequence: TGTGCCACCAGCTTGACAGGGCGGCGCAATCAGCCCCAGCATTTT. This sequence encodes CATSLTGRRNQPQHF.

In its sample, this clone was seen a few times. This chain connects TRBV30 to TRBJ2-7; D possibly corresponds to TRBD2 (5 bases). Germline V gene lookup returns CDR1 GTSNPN and CDR2 SVGIG (reference sequence). V lost 5 bases and J lost 2, with 10 bases in between. CDR3 length equals 12 residues. This chain's CDR3 is CAWGLIAYEQYF. The CDR3 DNA reads TGTGCCTGGGGACTTATCGCCTACGAGCAGTACTTC.

V and J are TRBV5-5 and TRBJ1-1, with a tentative D call TRBD1 (6 bases). V was trimmed by 3 bases and J by 5 bases, leaving 17 bases between them. This CDR3 comprises 15 residues. Germline CDR1 and CDR2: SGHKS and YYEKEE (reference sequence). The CDR3 nucleotides read TGTGCCAGCAGCTCCCCCAGGGGTAGTGGGACTGAAGCTTTCTTT. Encoded protein: CASSSPRGSGTEAFF.

This clone was observed once. The chain is built from TRBV5-1 and TRBJ2-2; 7 positions agree with TRBD1. Germline V gene data show CDR1 as SGHRS and CDR2 as YFSETQ. The CDR3 has 15 residues. J lost 6 bases, V lost 4 bases, and 9 bases had no gene match. DNA for the CDR3: TGCGCCAGCAGCGACGGGACAGCAAGACCCGGGGAGCTGTTTTTT. Amino acids: CASSDGTARPGELFF.

V usage is TRBV28 and J usage is TRBJ2-6; D unclear. Germline-derived CDR1 and CDR2 are MDHEN and SYDVKM. CDR3 size: 15 residues. Trimming stripped 8 bases from V and 2 bases from J, with 13 bases between. CDR3 region: CASLISQAGANVLTF. In nucleotides, the CDR3 is TGTGCCAGCCTTATCTCCCAAGCTGGGGCCAACGTCCTGACTTTC.